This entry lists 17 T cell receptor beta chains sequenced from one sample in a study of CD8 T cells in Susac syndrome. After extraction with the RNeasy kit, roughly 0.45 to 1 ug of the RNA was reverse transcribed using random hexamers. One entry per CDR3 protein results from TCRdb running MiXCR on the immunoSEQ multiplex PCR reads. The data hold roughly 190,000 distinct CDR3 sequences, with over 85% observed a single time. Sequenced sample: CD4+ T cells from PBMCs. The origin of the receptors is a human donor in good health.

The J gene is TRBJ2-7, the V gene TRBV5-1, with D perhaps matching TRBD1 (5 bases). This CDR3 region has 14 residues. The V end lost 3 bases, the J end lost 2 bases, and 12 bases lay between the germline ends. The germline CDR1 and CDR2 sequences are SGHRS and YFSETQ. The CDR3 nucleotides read TGCGCCAGCAGCTACCAGACAGCAACCTACGAGCAGTACTTC. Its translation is CASSYQTATYEQYF.

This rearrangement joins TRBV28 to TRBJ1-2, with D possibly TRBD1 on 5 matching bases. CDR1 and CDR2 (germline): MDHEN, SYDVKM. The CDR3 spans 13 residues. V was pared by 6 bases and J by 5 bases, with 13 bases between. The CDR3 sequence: CASRKTAGYGYTF. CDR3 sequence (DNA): TGTGCCAGCAGGAAGACAGCGGGGTATGGCTACACCTTC.

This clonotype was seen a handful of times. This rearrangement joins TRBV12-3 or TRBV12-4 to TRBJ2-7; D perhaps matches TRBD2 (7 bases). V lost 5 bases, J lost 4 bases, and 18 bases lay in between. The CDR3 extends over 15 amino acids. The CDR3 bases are TGTGCCAGCAGTCCCACAGGGAGGGCCTCATACGAGCAGTACTTC. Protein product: CASSPTGRASYEQYF.

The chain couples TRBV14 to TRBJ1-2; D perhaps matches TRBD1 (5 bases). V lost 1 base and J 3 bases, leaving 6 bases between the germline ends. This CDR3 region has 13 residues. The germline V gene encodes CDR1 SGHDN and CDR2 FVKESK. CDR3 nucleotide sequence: TGTGCCAGCAGCCAAGTGGGACACTATGGCTACACCTTC. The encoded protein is CASSQVGHYGYTF. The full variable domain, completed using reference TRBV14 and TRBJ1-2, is EAGVTQFPSHSVIEKGQTVTLRCDPISGHDNLYWYRRVMGKEIKFLLHFVKESKQDESGMPNNRFLAERTGGTYSTLKVQPAELEDSGVYFCASSQVGHYGYTFGSGTRLTVV.

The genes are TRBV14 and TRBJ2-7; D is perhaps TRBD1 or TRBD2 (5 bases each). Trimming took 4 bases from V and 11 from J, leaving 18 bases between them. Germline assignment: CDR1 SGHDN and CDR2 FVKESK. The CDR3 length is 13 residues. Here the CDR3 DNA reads TGTGCCAGCAGCCGGAACGTCGGGACCTGGGAGTACTTC. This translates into CASSRNVGTWEYF.

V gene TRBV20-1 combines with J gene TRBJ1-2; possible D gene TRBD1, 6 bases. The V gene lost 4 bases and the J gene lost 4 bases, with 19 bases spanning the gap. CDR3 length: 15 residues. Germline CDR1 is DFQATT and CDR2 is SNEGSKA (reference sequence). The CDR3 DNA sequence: TGCAGTGCTACCCTTCGGGGGGGCGAGGGCTATGGCTACACCTTC. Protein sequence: CSATLRGGEGYGYTF.

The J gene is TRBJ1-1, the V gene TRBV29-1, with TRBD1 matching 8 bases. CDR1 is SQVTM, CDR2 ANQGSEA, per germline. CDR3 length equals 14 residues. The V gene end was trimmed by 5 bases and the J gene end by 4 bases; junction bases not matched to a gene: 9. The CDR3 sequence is CSVTRQGISTEAFF. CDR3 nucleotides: TGCAGCGTTACTCGACAGGGGATTAGCACTGAAGCTTTCTTT.

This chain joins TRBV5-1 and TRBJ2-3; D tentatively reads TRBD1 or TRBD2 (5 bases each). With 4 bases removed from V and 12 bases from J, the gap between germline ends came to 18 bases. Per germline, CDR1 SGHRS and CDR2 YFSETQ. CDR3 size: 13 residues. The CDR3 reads CASSRDPQPPQYF. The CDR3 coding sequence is TGCGCCAGCAGCCGGGACCCCCAGCCTCCTCAGTATTTT.

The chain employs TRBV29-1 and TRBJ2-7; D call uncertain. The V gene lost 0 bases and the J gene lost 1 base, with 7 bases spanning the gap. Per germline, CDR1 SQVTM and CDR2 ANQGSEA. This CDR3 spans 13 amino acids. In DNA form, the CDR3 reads TGCAGCGTTGAAGATCATGGGTCCTACGAGCAGTACGTC. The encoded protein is CSVEDHGSYEQYV.

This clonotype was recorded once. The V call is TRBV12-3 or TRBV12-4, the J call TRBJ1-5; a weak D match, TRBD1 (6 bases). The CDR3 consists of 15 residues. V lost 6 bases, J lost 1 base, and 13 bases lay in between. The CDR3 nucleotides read TGTGCCAGCAGGAGGACAGTCGGAAGCAATCAGCCCCAGCATTTT. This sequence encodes CASRRTVGSNQPQHF.

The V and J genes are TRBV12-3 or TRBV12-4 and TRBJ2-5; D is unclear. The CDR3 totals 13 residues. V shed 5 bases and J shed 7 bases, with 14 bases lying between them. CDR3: CASSPLRASTQYF. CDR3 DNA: TGTGCCAGCAGTCCTCTCCGGGCGTCGACCCAGTACTTC.

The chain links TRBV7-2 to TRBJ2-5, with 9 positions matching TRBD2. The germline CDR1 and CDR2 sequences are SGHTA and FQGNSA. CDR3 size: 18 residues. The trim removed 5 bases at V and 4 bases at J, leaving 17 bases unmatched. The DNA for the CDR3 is TGTGCCAGCAGCCTTCTCGCTAGCGGGACTCGTAGGGCAGAGACCCAGTACTTC. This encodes CASSLLASGTRRAETQYF.

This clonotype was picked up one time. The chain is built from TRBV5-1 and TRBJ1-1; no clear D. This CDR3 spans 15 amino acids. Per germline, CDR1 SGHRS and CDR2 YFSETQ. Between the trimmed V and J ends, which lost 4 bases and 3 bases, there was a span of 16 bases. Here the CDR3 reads CASSPRATQDTEAFF. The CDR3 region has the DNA TGCGCCAGCAGCCCGCGGGCGACTCAAGACACTGAAGCTTTCTTT.

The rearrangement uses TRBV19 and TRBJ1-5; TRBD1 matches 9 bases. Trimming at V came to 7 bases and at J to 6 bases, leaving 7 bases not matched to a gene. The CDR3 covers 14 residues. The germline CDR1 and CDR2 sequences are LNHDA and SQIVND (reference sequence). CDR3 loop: CASKGQGSGQPQHF. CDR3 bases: TGTGCCAGTAAAGGACAGGGGTCGGGTCAGCCCCAGCATTTT.

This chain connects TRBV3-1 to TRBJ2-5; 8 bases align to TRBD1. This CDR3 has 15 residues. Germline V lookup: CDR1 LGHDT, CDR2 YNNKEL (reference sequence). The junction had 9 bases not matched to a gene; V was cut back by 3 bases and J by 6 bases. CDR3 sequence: CASSQVAGGSKTQYF. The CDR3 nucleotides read TGTGCCAGCAGCCAGGTGGCAGGGGGCTCGAAGACCCAGTACTTC.

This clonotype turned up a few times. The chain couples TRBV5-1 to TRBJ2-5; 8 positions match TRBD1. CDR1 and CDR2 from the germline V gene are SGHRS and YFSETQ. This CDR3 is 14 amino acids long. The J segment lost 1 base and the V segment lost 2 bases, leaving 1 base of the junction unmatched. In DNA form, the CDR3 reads TGCGCCAGCAGCTTACAGGGGGGCCAAGAGACCCAGTACTTC. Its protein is CASSLQGGQETQYF.

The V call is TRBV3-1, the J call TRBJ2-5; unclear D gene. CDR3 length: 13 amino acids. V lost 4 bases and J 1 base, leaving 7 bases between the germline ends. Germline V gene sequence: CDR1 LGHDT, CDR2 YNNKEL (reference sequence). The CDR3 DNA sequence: TGTGCCAGCAGCCGTGCGGTCCAAGAGACCCAGTACTTC. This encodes CASSRAVQETQYF.